This TCR beta chain derives from a study of cytomegalovirus exposure and HLA in healthy donors. The PCR made use of 60 Vbeta and 13 Jbeta primers. Here immunoSEQ multiplex PCR was the method, and the copy in TCRdb shows in-frame clones only, minus some. Of under 130,000 clones listed, 78% were seen once; the top ten hold approximately 5.6%. The CDR3 is made up of 16 amino acids. Trimming stripped 5 bases from V and 4 bases from J, with 17 bases between. Germline loops: CDR1 MNHEY, CDR2 SMNVEV (reference sequence). This chain joins TRBV27 and TRBJ2-2; perhaps TRBD1 as D (6 bases). Sequencing was performed on PBMCs. The TCR originated in a male donor in good health and CMV-seronegative. The CDR3 nucleotides read TGTGCCAGCAGTATGGGGGCTACTCTCCCCACCGGGGAGCTGTTTTTT. Amino acid sequence: CASSMGATLPTGELFF.